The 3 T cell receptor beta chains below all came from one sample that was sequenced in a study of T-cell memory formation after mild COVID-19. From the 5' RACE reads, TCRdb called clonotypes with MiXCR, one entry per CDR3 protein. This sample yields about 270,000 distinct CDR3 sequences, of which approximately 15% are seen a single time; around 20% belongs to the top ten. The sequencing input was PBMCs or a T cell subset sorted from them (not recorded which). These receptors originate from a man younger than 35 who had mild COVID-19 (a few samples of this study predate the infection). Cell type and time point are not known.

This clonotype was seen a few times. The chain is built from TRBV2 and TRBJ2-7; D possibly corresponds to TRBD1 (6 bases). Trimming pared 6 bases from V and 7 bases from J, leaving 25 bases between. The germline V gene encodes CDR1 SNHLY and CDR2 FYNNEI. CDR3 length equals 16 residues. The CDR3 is CASSDAQGRLIGEQYF. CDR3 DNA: TGTGCCAGCAGCGATGCGCAGGGGCGCTTAATTGGAGAGCAGTACTTC. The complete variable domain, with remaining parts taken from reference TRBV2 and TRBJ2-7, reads EPEVTQTPSHQVTQMGQEVILRCVPISNHLYFYWYRQILGQKVEFLVSFYNNEISEKSEIFDDQFSVERPDGSNFTLKIRSTKLEDSAMYFCASSDAQGRLIGEQYFGPGTRLTVT.

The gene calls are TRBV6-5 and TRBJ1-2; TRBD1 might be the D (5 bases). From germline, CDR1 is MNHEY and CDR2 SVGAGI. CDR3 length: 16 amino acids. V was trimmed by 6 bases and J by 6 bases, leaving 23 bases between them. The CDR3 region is CASSSGTGLLRDGYTF. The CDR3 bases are TGTGCCAGCAGCTCCGGCACAGGCCTCCTCAGGGATGGCTACACCTTC.

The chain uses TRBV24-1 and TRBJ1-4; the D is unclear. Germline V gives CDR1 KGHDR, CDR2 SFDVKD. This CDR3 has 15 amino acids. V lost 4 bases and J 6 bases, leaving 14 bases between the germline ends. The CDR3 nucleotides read TGTGCCACCAGTGACTCGGTCGCGGGCGATGAAAAACTGTTTTTT. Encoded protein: CATSDSVAGDEKLFF.